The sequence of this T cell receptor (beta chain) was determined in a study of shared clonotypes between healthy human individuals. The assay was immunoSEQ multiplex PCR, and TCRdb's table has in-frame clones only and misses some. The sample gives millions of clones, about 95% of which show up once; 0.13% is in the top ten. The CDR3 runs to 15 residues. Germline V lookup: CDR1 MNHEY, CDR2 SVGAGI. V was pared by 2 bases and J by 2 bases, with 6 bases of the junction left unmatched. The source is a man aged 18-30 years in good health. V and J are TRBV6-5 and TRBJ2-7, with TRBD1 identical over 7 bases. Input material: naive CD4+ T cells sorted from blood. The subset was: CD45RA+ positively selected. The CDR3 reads CASSYTHRGPYEQYF. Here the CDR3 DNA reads TGTGCCAGCAGTTACACCCACAGGGGCCCCTACGAGCAGTACTTC.